Included here is one TCR beta chain sequence, with context. Only in-frame clones appear in the TCRdb table, and some are missing; sequencing was by immunoSEQ multiplex PCR. The sample carries tens of thousands of clones, about 86% recorded once. These data come from a study of OX40 agonist ivuxolimab in advanced cancers. The receptor was derived from an adult with an advanced solid tumor such as melanoma, head and neck, liver or kidney cancer. The material sequenced was CD4+ or CD8+ T cells sorted from blood, taken in a trial of the OX40 agonist ivuxolimab.

CDR3 sequence (DNA): TGTGCCAGCAGACCCGAGGGGGCGCAGAACACCGGGGAGCTGTTTTTT. It encodes CASRPEGAQNTGELFF. The chain recombines TRBV28 with TRBJ2-2, with 7 bases lining up with TRBD1. Per the germline V gene, CDR1 is MDHEN and CDR2 is SYDVKM. The J segment lost 1 base and the V segment lost 6 bases, leaving 8 bases of the junction unmatched. The CDR3 runs to 16 residues.